This T cell receptor beta chain was captured in a study of T-cell memory formation after mild COVID-19. Study-wide points: Most CD4+ clones that shrank were in CM and EM, while CD8+ ones turned up in EMRA. Cross-reactive memory appears to have joined, as suggested by some responding clones showing up in pre-infection memory.

5'RACE with constant-segment primers yielded barcoded, UMI-tagged TCR alpha and TCR beta cDNA libraries. MiXCR, applied by TCRdb to the 5' RACE reads, yields one record per CDR3 protein. The table includes under 200,000 distinct CDR3 sequences, around 10% detected once. This clonotype has a count of ten or more. The antigen remains unidentified. Germline lookup yields CDR1 SGHTA and CDR2 FQGNSA. This CDR3 is 15 amino acids long. V lost 5 bases to trimming and J lost 1 base, with 13 bases between them. Sequencing was done on a sample of PBMCs or a T cell subset sorted from them (not recorded which). The rearrangement links TRBV7-2 to TRBJ2-3; perhaps TRBD2 as D (7 bases). The TCR comes from a man between 18 and 29 years old who had mild COVID-19 (a few samples of this study predate the infection). Cell type and time point are not known. The CDR3 DNA reads TGTGCCAGCAGCCCCTGGGGGGGGCGCACAGATACGCAGTATTTT. Translating gives CASSPWGGRTDTQYF.